This is a list of T cell receptor beta chains from one sample in a study of cytomegalovirus exposure and HLA in healthy donors. Assay: immunoSEQ multiplex PCR; the TCRdb copy retains only in-frame clones and omits some. Found here are more than 150,000 clones, 65% to 80% of them singletons; the top ten hold under 2.5%. Sequencing used PBMCs. These TCRs come from a woman aged 25 to 39 in good health and CMV-seropositive. Each CDR3 is given without its conserved first and last residue.

v_gene	j_gene	CDR3aa
TRBV27	TRBJ2-7	ASSPSRDRDREQY
TRBV28	TRBJ2-3	ASSSPSLRIASTDTQY
TRBV28	TRBJ1-2	ASSIQQGVNYGYT
TRBV30	TRBJ1-3	AWSVGGSGNTIY
TRBV7-9	TRBJ2-7	ASSSTTGAYEQY
TRBV18	TRBJ1-5	ASSPSRGPQPQH
TRBV2	TRBJ2-4	ASSERATKNIQY
TRBV7-7	TRBJ2-2	ASSLARAGELF
TRBV4-1	TRBJ2-4	ASSQRVFSGGPLKNIQY
TRBV7-8	TRBJ2-7	ASSLLQGEYYEQY
TRBV7-9	TRBJ1-1	ASSFPTGERTEAF
TRBV10-3	TRBJ2-4	AISAGQGFDKNIQY
TRBV4-3	TRBJ2-1	ASSQGLAGYNEQF
TRBV2	TRBJ2-7	ASSDRRDSQSSYEQY
TRBV15	TRBJ1-6	ATSRDEGVAIGSPLH
TRBV28	TRBJ1-4	ASGHRRAVGEKLF
TRBV9	TRBJ2-3	ASSVVGEGPDTQY
TRBV4-3	TRBJ2-3	ASSQDPSGGIKSTDTQY
TRBV7-2	TRBJ1-2	ASSLLTGFRVYGYT
TRBV28	TRBJ1-3	ASSSGTGAGNTIY
TRBV14	TRBJ2-5	ASSWTAHREETQY
TRBV4-3	TRBJ1-2	ASSQDPRRGYT
TRBV11-2	TRBJ1-3	ASSLGSYGGLSGNTIY
TRBV28	TRBJ1-2	ASSLDSYGYT
TRBV4-2	TRBJ2-1	ASSQRSVLNEQF
TRBV19	TRBJ1-2	ASRTGGVGYT
TRBV7-8	TRBJ1-4	ASSLGLTGTNEKLF
TRBV11-2	TRBJ1-1	ASSVGQVNTEAF
TRBV11-2	TRBJ2-7	ASSRTSGDYEQY
TRBV4-3	TRBJ1-3	ASSQDVQGAAGNTIY
TRBV28	TRBJ2-7	ASSLGGAASYEQY
TRBV15	TRBJ1-3	ATSSPTATGNTIY
TRBV6-5	TRBJ1-2	ASSYPDRDYGYT
TRBV30	TRBJ1-2	AWSVGSGWGHGYT
TRBV19	TRBJ2-1	ASSITGGSYNEQF
TRBV5-1	TRBJ2-6	ASSFRDRANSGANVLT
TRBV11-2	TRBJ1-3	ASTPPGAGSDTIY
TRBV2	TRBJ2-5	ASSGLAGGEGTQY
TRBV18	TRBJ1-1	ASSPRQGENTEAF
TRBV6-5	TRBJ2-2	ASSGTGAGAGELF
TRBV14	TRBJ1-4	ASSQDRAFGEKLF
TRBV5-1	TRBJ2-3	ASQVAGGTDTQY
TRBV28	TRBJ2-5	ASGLSGGPQRTQY
TRBV4-1	TRBJ2-7	AGSQERGATYEQY
TRBV7-2	TRBJ1-5	ASSLSVVGGNQPQH
TRBV11-3	TRBJ1-1	ASRPTGLTEAF
TRBV4-2	TRBJ2-3	ASSQYRGRADTQY
TRBV6-4	TRBJ2-1	ASSPGTGLYNEQF
TRBV5-1	TRBJ2-7	ASSPDNRGRQY
TRBV11-2	.	ASSLGGSYEQY
TRBV27	TRBJ2-5	ASSLSALAGLETQY
TRBV18	TRBJ1-6	ASSPSRFRLRGNYNSPLH
TRBV11-2	TRBJ1-3	ASSSRLSGNTIY
TRBV6-5	TRBJ2-7	ASSYGQPSEQY
TRBV5-5	TRBJ1-5	ASSFPGRGNQPQH
TRBV7-2	TRBJ2-3	ASSPSSTDTQY
TRBV20-1	TRBJ2-7	SAPRVAEQY
TRBV4-3	TRBJ2-3	ASSQHSGGERDTQY